These T cell receptor beta chains were read from a single sample in a study of identical twins. TCRdb ran MiXCR on the 5' RACE reads and lists one entry per CDR3 protein. The sample has more than 650,000 distinct CDR3 sequences; roughly 6.2% are singletons. The sample comprised naive T cells sorted from blood. These receptor sequences come from a man aged 18 to 29 in good health. Each CDR3 is given with its conserved first and last residue. The D gene is left open where the match is weak. Not every row has a clone size; where given, it reads once, few, many or a size class.

cdr3_aa	cdr3_nt	d_call	v_call	j_call	clone_size
CASSGGSYYEQYF	TGTGCCAGCAGTGGCGGCTCCTACTACGAGCAGTACTTC	.	TRBV6-6	TRBJ2-7	many
CAISESRGLGYTF	TGTGCCATCAGTGAGTCGAGGGGGCTTGGCTACACCTTC	TRBD1	TRBV10-3	TRBJ1-2	many
CASSPGTGINSPLHF	TGTGCCAGTAGTCCCGGGACAGGGATTAATTCACCCCTCCACTTT	TRBD1	TRBV19	TRBJ1-6	many
CASSRLAGGPGAGELFF	TGTGCCAGCAGCAGACTAGCGGGAGGGCCGGGGGCCGGGGAGCTGTTTTTT	TRBD2	TRBV27	TRBJ2-2	.
CASSLAPGSSYNEQFF	TGTGCCAGCAGTTTAGCCCCCGGGAGCTCCTACAATGAGCAGTTCTTC	.	TRBV12-3/TRBV12-4	TRBJ2-1	many
CASSQGLEETQYF	TGTGCCAGCAGCCAAGGACTTGAGGAGACCCAGTACTTC	.	TRBV3-1	TRBJ2-5	.
CSASFRATDTQYF	TGCAGTGCTAGTTTCCGGGCTACAGATACGCAGTATTTT	.	TRBV20-1	TRBJ2-3	.
CSVEGQGGYTF	TGCAGCGTTGAAGGGCAGGGAGGCTACACCTTC	.	TRBV29-1	TRBJ1-2	many
CSARDRGGSGNTIYF	TGCAGTGCTAGAGATAGGGGGGGCTCTGGAAACACCATATATTTT	.	TRBV20-1	TRBJ1-3	many
CASTRQSGTQYF	TGTGCCAGCACCCGGCAGTCGGGGACCCAGTACTTC	.	TRBV12-3/TRBV12-4	TRBJ2-5	many
CASSPSGRAGDEQFF	TGTGCCAGCAGCCCTAGCGGGAGGGCCGGGGATGAGCAGTTCTTC	TRBD2	TRBV5-5	TRBJ2-1	few
CSVSSGMTSYNEQFF	TGCAGCGTTTCGAGCGGGATGACATCCTACAATGAGCAGTTCTTC	TRBD2	TRBV29-1	TRBJ2-1	.
CATRGVITQYF	TGTGCCACACGAGGGGTCATAACACAGTATTTT	.	TRBV11-2	TRBJ2-3	.
CSARFAGGRTDTQYF	TGCAGTGCTAGATTTGCGGGAGGGCGCACAGATACGCAGTATTTT	TRBD2	TRBV20-1	TRBJ2-3	.
CASSQDLTGRVVDEQFF	TGCGCCAGCAGCCAAGATCTAACCGGGAGGGTTGTTGATGAGCAGTTCTTC	TRBD2	TRBV4-3	TRBJ2-1	.
CASSLGGTGAVIEQFF	TGTGCCAGCAGCTTAGGGGGGACCGGGGCAGTTATTGAGCAGTTCTTC	.	TRBV7-2	TRBJ2-1	many
CASSPGSGSDTGELFF	TGTGCCAGCTCACCAGGTAGCGGGTCGGACACCGGGGAGCTGTTTTTT	TRBD2	TRBV18	TRBJ2-2	.
CASSDRTGPDYGYTF	TGCGCCAGCAGCGATCGGACAGGGCCTGACTATGGCTACACCTTC	TRBD1	TRBV5-1	TRBJ1-2	.
CASSIDLRTGLETQYF	TGTGCCAGCAGCATTGACCTCCGGACGGGACTCGAGACCCAGTACTTC	.	TRBV28	TRBJ2-5	.
CSAAPSGIGEQFF	TGCAGTGCTGCGCCTAGCGGGATTGGTGAGCAGTTCTTC	TRBD2	TRBV20-1	TRBJ2-1	many
CASSVGDLSPLHF	TGTGCCAGCAGCGTAGGGGATCTTTCACCCCTCCACTTT	.	TRBV9	TRBJ1-6	.
CASSQDSPFYEQYF	TGTGCCAGCAGCCAAGACAGTCCTTTCTACGAGCAGTACTTC	.	TRBV3-1	TRBJ2-7	many
CASSQVLRSSGANVLTF	TGCGCCAGCAGCCAAGTATTAAGGTCGTCTGGGGCCAACGTCCTGACTTTC	.	TRBV4-1	TRBJ2-6	.
CASSLAVFEQASYNEQFF	TGTGCCAGCAGCTTGGCCGTTTTCGAGCAGGCCTCCTACAATGAGCAGTTCTTC	.	TRBV5-5	TRBJ2-1	many
CASRPIGGGTQPQHF	TGTGCCAGCAGACCCATCGGCGGGGGGACTCAGCCCCAGCATTTT	.	TRBV6-2/TRBV6-3	TRBJ1-5	.
CASSSTGSAYNEQFF	TGTGCCAGCAGTTCCACCGGGAGCGCCTACAATGAGCAGTTCTTC	.	TRBV6-5	TRBJ2-1	.
CASSSSYGGDYNEQFF	TGTGCCAGCAGTTCCTCCTATGGGGGAGACTACAATGAGCAGTTCTTC	.	TRBV12-3/TRBV12-4	TRBJ2-1	many
CASSGQGLNQPQHF	TGTGCCAGCAGTGGACAGGGCCTCAATCAGCCCCAGCATTTT	TRBD1	TRBV12-3/TRBV12-4	TRBJ1-5	many
CASSQVGGNEQFF	TGCGCCAGCAGCCAGGTAGGAGGTAATGAGCAGTTCTTC	.	TRBV5-1	TRBJ2-1	many
CASSEMETQYF	TGTGCCAGCAGTGAGATGGAGACCCAGTACTTC	.	TRBV25-1	TRBJ2-5	few
CASSLLGGLSSYNEQFF	TGCGCCAGCAGCTTGTTGGGGGGTCTAAGCTCCTACAATGAGCAGTTCTTC	.	TRBV5-1	TRBJ2-1	few
CSVEAQGFNYGYTF	TGCAGCGTCGAAGCTCAAGGTTTCAACTATGGCTACACCTTC	.	TRBV29-1	TRBJ1-2	many
CASSLLGVGSRETQYF	TGTGCCAGCAGCTTGCTAGGGGTAGGCAGTAGAGAGACCCAGTACTTC	.	TRBV7-3	TRBJ2-5	.
CAISSRVLTDTQYF	TGTGCCATCAGCTCTAGGGTCCTCACAGATACGCAGTATTTT	.	TRBV10-3	TRBJ2-3	many
CASSSIHGNQPQHF	TGTGCCAGCAGTTCAATACATGGAAATCAGCCCCAGCATTTT	.	TRBV28	TRBJ1-5	many
CASQSRGIQYF	TGCGCCAGTCAAAGTCGCGGTATCCAGTACTTC	.	TRBV5-1	TRBJ2-7	few
CASSQVQGLPAEQYF	TGTGCCAGCTCCCAGGTACAGGGGCTCCCCGCCGAGCAGTACTTC	TRBD1	TRBV18	TRBJ2-7	few
CASSPIPTNEKLFF	TGTGCCAGCTCACCGATTCCAACTAATGAAAAACTGTTTTTT	.	TRBV18	TRBJ1-4	.
CASSYRGASYNEQFF	TGTGCCAGCAGTTACCGGGGGGCATCCTACAATGAGCAGTTCTTC	.	TRBV6-2/TRBV6-3	TRBJ2-1	.
CASSSPGQVDIF	TGTGCCAGCAGCTCACCGGGACAGGTCGATATCTTC	TRBD1	TRBV7-9	TRBJ1-2	few
CSVVGSKSYEQYF	TGCAGCGTTGTGGGCAGCAAGTCCTACGAGCAGTACTTC	.	TRBV29-1	TRBJ2-7	many
CATSRDLGGAGELFF	TGTGCCACCAGCAGAGATTTAGGGGGAGCCGGGGAGCTGTTTTTT	.	TRBV15	TRBJ2-2	many
CASSLAEATNSPLHF	TGTGCCAGCAGCTTAGCGGAAGCTACGAATTCACCCCTCCACTTT	.	TRBV7-9	TRBJ1-6	many
CSVLWDEQFF	TGCAGCGTCCTTTGGGATGAGCAGTTCTTC	.	TRBV29-1	TRBJ2-1	many
CASSPSPPGQGDGYTF	TGTGCCAGCAGTCCGAGCCCTCCGGGACAGGGAGATGGCTACACCTTC	TRBD1	TRBV12-3/TRBV12-4	TRBJ1-2	.
CSVEPGTYEQFF	TGCAGCGTCGAACCCGGGACATATGAGCAGTTCTTC	.	TRBV29-1	TRBJ2-1	many
CSVVPRETQYF	TGCAGCGTTGTTCCGCGAGAGACCCAGTACTTC	.	TRBV29-1	TRBJ2-5	.
CASSVGEILAGGYNEQFF	TGTGCCAGCAGTGTCGGTGAGATCCTAGCGGGAGGGTACAATGAGCAGTTCTTC	TRBD2	TRBV9	TRBJ2-1	few
CASKEGGKDYTF	TGTGCCAGCAAGGAGGGCGGAAAGGACTACACCTTC	.	TRBV6-5	TRBJ1-2	many
CASSATGQHEELFF	TGTGCCAGCAGCGCCACTGGACAGCACGAGGAGCTGTTTTTT	.	TRBV7-9	TRBJ2-2	.
CASSFGLAGWEQFF	TGTGCCAGCAGTTTTGGACTAGCGGGATGGGAGCAGTTCTTC	TRBD2	TRBV12-3/TRBV12-4	TRBJ2-1	few
CASSRGQGSGYTF	TGTGCCAGCAGCCGCGGACAGGGGAGCGGCTACACCTTC	TRBD1	TRBV6-1	TRBJ1-2	many
CATSGGQGSDTQYF	TGTGCCACCAGTGGGGGACAGGGATCGGATACGCAGTATTTT	TRBD1	TRBV24-1	TRBJ2-3	many
CASSSKGLAGAHNEQFF	TGTGCCAGCAGCTCAAAAGGACTAGCGGGAGCTCACAATGAGCAGTTCTTC	TRBD2	TRBV7-9	TRBJ2-1	many
CASSPDMLEQYF	TGTGCCAGCAGCCCGGACATGCTCGAGCAGTACTTC	.	TRBV27	TRBJ2-7	few
CSATVGEQFF	TGCAGCGCAACCGTAGGCGAGCAGTTCTTC	.	TRBV29-1	TRBJ2-1	.
CAIKGTRYEQFF	TGTGCCATCAAAGGGACTAGGTACGAGCAGTTCTTC	TRBD2	TRBV10-3	TRBJ2-1	many
CASSPTTGRNTEAFF	TGCGCCAGCAGCCCAACGACAGGGCGAAACACTGAAGCTTTCTTT	TRBD1	TRBV5-1	TRBJ1-1	few
CASSELAGNNEQFF	TGTGCCAGCAGTGAACTAGCGGGGAACAATGAGCAGTTCTTC	TRBD2	TRBV25-1	TRBJ2-1	many